The 5 T cell receptor beta chains given below trace back to one sample, sequenced in a study of cytotoxic CD8 clonotypes in ibrutinib-treated CLL. Sequencing was performed with immunoSEQ multiplex PCR; in TCRdb, only in-frame clones are kept and a portion is missing. The table records roughly 15,000 clones, 52% of them present only once. The sequences come from PBMCs, collected at an approximately 26-month disease-progression time point, from a patient treated with ibrutinib. The receptors here all came from a human donor with chronic lymphocytic leukemia.

The chain has TRBV9 and TRBJ2-1; TRBD2 matches at 9 bases. CDR1 and CDR2 from the germline V gene are SGDLS and YYNGEE. CDR3 length: 15 residues. V lost 2 bases to trimming and J lost 6 bases; unmatched junction nucleotides: 6. DNA for the CDR3: TGTGCCAGCAGCGTCGGGACTAGCCGAGCCAATGAGCAGTTCTTC. Its protein product is CASSVGTSRANEQFF.

This clone was counted between two and nine times. The J gene is TRBJ2-6, the V gene TRBV5-4; D gene unclear. Looked up from germline, CDR1 is SGHNT and CDR2 is YYREEE (reference sequence). Trimming removed 0 bases from V and 5 bases from J, with 9 bases in between. The CDR3 is 15 residues long. The CDR3 reads CASSLASIRANVLTF. CDR3 DNA: TGTGCCAGCAGCTTGGCCAGCATTAGGGCCAACGTCCTGACTTTC.

This clone has only a few counts. The V call is TRBV5-1, the J call TRBJ1-1, with D perhaps matching TRBD1 (5 bases). V was trimmed by 3 bases and J by 0 bases, leaving 15 bases between them. Germline V lookup: CDR1 SGHRS, CDR2 YFSETQ. The CDR3 is 16 residues long. The DNA of the CDR3 is TGCGCCAGCAGCTCCCAAGACAGACAACTGAACACTGAAGCTTTCTTT. This gives the protein CASSSQDRQLNTEAFF.

The chain employs TRBV19 and TRBJ2-7, with TRBD1 as a possible D gene (6 bases). The CDR3 sequence is 14 residues long. Looked up from germline, CDR1 is LNHDA and CDR2 is SQIVND (reference sequence). V dropped 4 bases and J dropped 0 bases, with 10 bases sitting between them. CDR3 in DNA: TGTGCCAGTAGTAAGGGGGACCTCTCCTACGAGCAGTACTTC. Translated: CASSKGDLSYEQYF.

The chain employs TRBV2 and TRBJ2-7; D is unresolved. The CDR3 contains 11 residues. CDR1 is SNHLY and CDR2 is FYNNEI in the germline V gene. The V end was cut by 2 bases, the J end by 5 bases, with 4 bases between. In nucleotides, the CDR3 is TGTGCCAGCAGTGAAACCGACGAGCAGTACTTC. It specifies CASSETDEQYF.